This is a list of T cell receptor beta chains from one sample in a study of blood T cells in healthy people across ages. One entry per CDR3 protein results from TCRdb running MiXCR on the 5' RACE reads. This table holds 700,000 to 900,000 distinct CDR3 sequences, 40% to 65% found once. Sequenced input: blood. Every receptor here comes from a man of 80 years or more in good health. Both conserved end residues are part of each CDR3. D genes are given only for firm matches. Only part of the rows carry a size: once, few, many, or a class if the clone is expanded.

CDR3 protein: CASSEVTTGRYAYF
CDR3 DNA: TGTGCCAGCAGTGAGGTCACAACCGGCAGATACGCGTATTTT
clone size: .
J gene: TRBJ2-3
V gene: TRBV2
D gene: .

CDR3 protein: CVSSLLDREGGEQFF
CDR3 DNA: TGTGTCAGCAGCCTTTTGGACAGGGAAGGGGGTGAGCAGTTCTTC
clone size: .
J gene: TRBJ2-1
V gene: TRBV9
D gene: TRBD1

CDR3 protein: CASSRRTGRTNYGYTF
CDR3 DNA: TGTGCCAGCAGCCGTAGGACAGGGCGGACTAACTATGGCTACACCTTC
clone size: .
J gene: TRBJ1-2
V gene: TRBV7-2
D gene: TRBD1

CDR3 protein: CATSERAGYRDEQFF
CDR3 DNA: TGTGCCACCAGTGAACGGGCAGGTTATAGGGATGAGCAGTTCTTC
clone size: .
J gene: TRBJ2-1
V gene: TRBV24-1
D gene: .

CDR3 protein: CASSQEIGGSRYNEQFF
CDR3 DNA: TGTGCCAGCAGCCAAGAAATCGGGGGTTCGAGGTACAATGAGCAGTTCTTC
clone size: few
J gene: TRBJ2-1
V gene: TRBV14
D gene: .

CDR3 protein: CASNTLRLAGVSYEQYF
CDR3 DNA: TGTGCCAGCAACACCCTTCGGCTAGCGGGAGTGTCCTACGAGCAGTACTTC
clone size: .
J gene: TRBJ2-7
V gene: TRBV6-1
D gene: TRBD2

CDR3 protein: CASSPPTRTGSHVLTF
CDR3 DNA: TGTGCCAGCAGCCCACCTACTCGGACAGGGTCCCACGTCCTGACTTTC
clone size: .
J gene: TRBJ2-6
V gene: TRBV7-6
D gene: TRBD1

CDR3 protein: CASSPNSLREQFF
CDR3 DNA: TGTGCCAGCAGCCCCAACTCACTTCGGGAGCAGTTCTTC
clone size: .
J gene: TRBJ2-1
V gene: TRBV7-2
D gene: .

CDR3 protein: CASSTGGGGREQFF
CDR3 DNA: TGTGCCAGCAGTACAGGGGGGGGTGGCAGGGAGCAGTTCTTC
clone size: .
J gene: TRBJ2-1
V gene: TRBV12-3/TRBV12-4
D gene: .

CDR3 protein: CAISEGHNYEQYF
CDR3 DNA: TGTGCCATCAGTGAGGGACACAACTACGAGCAGTACTTC
clone size: .
J gene: TRBJ2-7
V gene: TRBV10-3
D gene: .

CDR3 protein: CAISESYREWGSYNEQFF
CDR3 DNA: TGTGCCATCAGTGAGTCCTACAGGGAGTGGGGCTCCTACAATGAACAGTTCTTC
clone size: .
J gene: TRBJ2-1
V gene: TRBV10-3
D gene: .

CDR3 protein: CASSTSGTNYEQYF
CDR3 DNA: TGTGCCAGCAGCACATCCGGGACCAACTACGAGCAGTATTTT
clone size: .
J gene: TRBJ2-3
V gene: TRBV7-9
D gene: .

CDR3 protein: CASSPGTGAYYGYTF
CDR3 DNA: TGTGCCAGCAGCCCAGGGACAGGGGCCTACTATGGCTACACCTTC
clone size: .
J gene: TRBJ1-2
V gene: TRBV7-3
D gene: TRBD1

CDR3 protein: CASSLDGAGGRETQYF
CDR3 DNA: TGTGCCAGCAGCTTAGATGGAGCCGGGGGGAGAGAGACCCAGTACTTC
clone size: .
J gene: TRBJ2-5
V gene: TRBV11-2
D gene: TRBD2

CDR3 protein: CSAREGTSGITDTQYF
CDR3 DNA: TGCAGTGCTAGAGAGGGGACTAGCGGAATCACAGATACGCAGTATTTT
clone size: .
J gene: TRBJ2-3
V gene: TRBV20-1
D gene: TRBD2

CDR3 protein: CSARDGASGDPSSYNEQFF
CDR3 DNA: TGCAGTGCTAGAGATGGTGCTAGCGGGGACCCGAGCTCCTACAATGAGCAGTTCTTC
clone size: .
J gene: TRBJ2-1
V gene: TRBV20-1
D gene: TRBD2

CDR3 protein: CASSPPARGTYGQYF
CDR3 DNA: TGTGCCAGCAGCCCTCCAGCCAGGGGCACCTACGGGCAGTACTTC
clone size: once
J gene: TRBJ2-7
V gene: TRBV7-9
D gene: .

CDR3 protein: CASSPLTGGNEQFF
CDR3 DNA: TGTGCCAGCAGCCCTCTTACAGGGGGCAATGAGCAGTTCTTC
clone size: few
J gene: TRBJ2-1
V gene: TRBV12-3/TRBV12-4
D gene: TRBD1

CDR3 protein: CASSHPYGRSADTQYF
CDR3 DNA: TGTGCCAGCAGCCATCCCTACGGGAGGAGCGCAGATACGCAGTATTTT
clone size: .
J gene: TRBJ2-3
V gene: TRBV9
D gene: TRBD2

CDR3 protein: CASLQLGDIQYF
CDR3 DNA: TGTGCCAGCCTACAGTTAGGGGACATTCAGTACTTC
clone size: .
J gene: TRBJ2-4
V gene: TRBV2
D gene: .

CDR3 protein: CASSSASSGGSVEQFF
CDR3 DNA: TGTGCCAGCAGCTCAGCTTCTAGCGGAGGATCGGTTGAGCAGTTCTTC
clone size: .
J gene: TRBJ2-1
V gene: TRBV7-7
D gene: TRBD2

CDR3 protein: CASSLIGVAGTDTQYF
CDR3 DNA: TGTGCCAGCAGCTTAATTGGGGTGGCAGGCACAGATACGCAGTATTTT
clone size: .
J gene: TRBJ2-3
V gene: TRBV7-3
D gene: .

CDR3 protein: CSVADSVYTDTQYF
CDR3 DNA: TGCAGCGTTGCTGATAGTGTCTACACAGATACGCAGTATTTT
clone size: once
J gene: TRBJ2-3
V gene: TRBV29-1
D gene: .

CDR3 protein: CASSLIGGLSYEQYF
CDR3 DNA: TGTGCCAGCAGCTTAATCGGGGGACTTTCCTACGAGCAGTACTTC
clone size: .
J gene: TRBJ2-7
V gene: TRBV7-9
D gene: .

CDR3 protein: CASSPGLGSPLHF
CDR3 DNA: TGTGCCAGCTCACCGGGCCTCGGTTCACCCCTCCACTTT
clone size: once
J gene: TRBJ1-6
V gene: TRBV18
D gene: .

CDR3 protein: CASILRDGSYNEQFF
CDR3 DNA: TGTGCCAGCATCCTCCGGGACGGCTCCTACAATGAGCAGTTCTTC
clone size: few
J gene: TRBJ2-1
V gene: TRBV7-9
D gene: .

CDR3 protein: CSARDWTDNEKLFF
CDR3 DNA: TGCAGTGCTAGAGATTGGACCGATAATGAAAAACTGTTTTTT
clone size: .
J gene: TRBJ1-4
V gene: TRBV20-1
D gene: .

CDR3 protein: CASSLRTSGTSEQYF
CDR3 DNA: TGTGCCAGCAGTTTAAGGACTAGCGGGACTTCTGAGCAGTACTTC
clone size: many
J gene: TRBJ2-7
V gene: TRBV12-3/TRBV12-4
D gene: TRBD2

CDR3 protein: CSARRTGANVLTF
CDR3 DNA: TGCAGTGCTAGAAGGACTGGGGCCAACGTCCTGACTTTC
clone size: .
J gene: TRBJ2-6
V gene: TRBV20-1
D gene: .

CDR3 protein: CASSEQGANYEQYF
CDR3 DNA: TGTGCCAGCAGTGAACAGGGGGCGAACTACGAGCAGTACTTC
clone size: .
J gene: TRBJ2-7
V gene: TRBV2
D gene: TRBD1

CDR3 protein: CSVGGQRNQPQHF
CDR3 DNA: TGCAGCGTTGGTGGACAGCGCAATCAGCCCCAGCATTTT
clone size: .
J gene: TRBJ1-5
V gene: TRBV29-1
D gene: .

CDR3 protein: CASSQAGARGPYEQYF
CDR3 DNA: TGCGCCAGCAGCCAAGCGGGGGCACGTGGTCCCTACGAGCAGTACTTC
clone size: once
J gene: TRBJ2-7
V gene: TRBV4-1
D gene: .

CDR3 protein: CASRLLAGGETQYF
CDR3 DNA: TGTGCCAGTAGGCTACTAGCGGGAGGGGAGACCCAGTACTTC
clone size: once
J gene: TRBJ2-5
V gene: TRBV3-1
D gene: TRBD2

CDR3 protein: CASSQGATTGDIQYF
CDR3 DNA: TGTGCCAGCAGCCAAGGGGCAACCACCGGCGACATTCAGTACTTC
clone size: few
J gene: TRBJ2-4
V gene: TRBV3-1
D gene: .

CDR3 protein: CASSQDRLNTGELFF
CDR3 DNA: TGTGCCAGCAGCCAAGATCGCCTTAACACCGGGGAGCTGTTTTTT
clone size: .
J gene: TRBJ2-2
V gene: TRBV3-1
D gene: .

CDR3 protein: CASSQSTRDQYF
CDR3 DNA: TGTGCCAGCAGCCAGTCAACAAGGGACCAGTACTTC
clone size: .
J gene: TRBJ2-5
V gene: TRBV3-1
D gene: .

CDR3 protein: CSELAGGLSSYNEQYF
CDR3 DNA: TGCAGTGAGCTAGCGGGAGGCCTCAGCTCCTACAATGAGCAGTACTTC
clone size: .
J gene: TRBJ2-7
V gene: TRBV20-1
D gene: TRBD2

CDR3 protein: CASSSSFGGPGYGYTF
CDR3 DNA: TGTGCCAGCAGTAGCTCATTTGGGGGCCCCGGCTATGGCTACACCTTC
clone size: once
J gene: TRBJ1-2
V gene: TRBV12-3/TRBV12-4
D gene: .

CDR3 protein: CASKGTGGFYNEQYF
CDR3 DNA: TGTGCCAGCAAAGGGACAGGGGGCTTTTACAATGAGCAGTACTTC
clone size: .
J gene: TRBJ2-7
V gene: TRBV6-2/TRBV6-3
D gene: TRBD1

CDR3 protein: CSAELLARIHNEQFF
CDR3 DNA: TGCAGTGCGGAGCTCCTGGCGCGGATCCACAATGAGCAGTTCTTC
clone size: .
J gene: TRBJ2-1
V gene: TRBV20-1
D gene: .

CDR3 protein: CASSQASGSSYNEQYF
CDR3 DNA: TGCGCCAGCAGCCAAGCTAGCGGGAGCTCCTACAATGAGCAGTACTTC
clone size: .
J gene: TRBJ2-7
V gene: TRBV4-1
D gene: TRBD2

CDR3 protein: CASSQGATTSGRLNEQFF
CDR3 DNA: TGTGCCAGCAGCCAGGGGGCCACGACTAGCGGGAGGCTCAATGAGCAGTTCTTC
clone size: many
J gene: TRBJ2-1
V gene: TRBV11-2
D gene: TRBD2

CDR3 protein: CATSDSGEFNYGYTF
CDR3 DNA: TGTGCCACCAGTGATTCAGGGGAGTTTAACTATGGCTACACCTTC
clone size: .
J gene: TRBJ1-2
V gene: TRBV24-1
D gene: .

CDR3 protein: CASSYQKNIQYF
CDR3 DNA: TGTGCCAGCAGTTACCAGAAAAACATTCAGTACTTC
clone size: few
J gene: TRBJ2-4
V gene: TRBV6-2/TRBV6-3
D gene: .

CDR3 protein: CASSGSSGGLGANEQFF
CDR3 DNA: TGTGCCAGCAGTGGATCTTCGGGGGGACTGGGGGCCAATGAGCAGTTCTTC
clone size: few
J gene: TRBJ2-1
V gene: TRBV2
D gene: .

CDR3 protein: CASSTPGRLPYEQYF
CDR3 DNA: TGTGCCAGCAGCACCCCGGGACGGTTGCCCTACGAGCAGTACTTC
clone size: .
J gene: TRBJ2-7
V gene: TRBV7-9
D gene: .